This T cell receptor (beta chain) originates from a study of shared clonotypes between healthy human individuals. Libraries were prepared by immunoSEQ multiplex PCR; TCRdb keeps only in-frame clonotypes and omits some of them. The sample lists 400,000 to 600,000 clones, about 96% seen once, with about 0.059% in the top ten. The sequenced sample consisted of naive CD4+ T cells sorted from blood. Noted subset: CD45RA+ positively selected. The source of this sequence is a young woman in good health.

CDR3 loop: CASSSGARSNQPQHF. The CDR3 DNA follows: TGTGCCAGCAGTTCAGGGGCGCGAAGCAATCAGCCCCAGCATTTT. The chain recombines TRBV28 with TRBJ1-5, with D maybe TRBD1 (6 bases). V shed 4 bases and J shed 1 base, with 11 bases lying between them. The germline V gene has CDR1 MDHEN and CDR2 SYDVKM. The CDR3 has 15 residues.